This T cell receptor beta chain was sequenced during a study of T cells in Graves' hyperthyroidism and ophthalmopathy. Germline assignment: CDR1 DFQATT and CDR2 SNEGSKA (reference sequence). V lost 5 bases and J lost 2, with 13 bases in between. The CDR3 runs 13 residues. RNA transcripts were the template for amplifying TCR beta CDR3 regions. An initial round of RT-PCR targeting the TCR CDR3 relied on the HTBI primer set. TCRdb independently ran MiXCR on the multiplex PCR reads; one entry per CDR3 protein. Among fewer than 250,000 distinct CDR3 sequences listed, approximately 17% were seen once. Diagnoses rested on clinical symptoms, serum thyroxine and TRAb, thyroid ultrasound and orbital computed tomography. This clonotype was observed many times.

This receptor was obtained from a man aged 45-65 years with Graves' hyperthyroidism. The material sequenced was blood. The chain combines TRBV20-1 with TRBJ2-7; D is possibly TRBD1 or TRBD2 (5 bases each). The CDR3 loop reads CSAPGTSTYEQYF. Here the CDR3 DNA reads TGCAGTGCTCCCGGGACCTCCACCTACGAGCAGTACTTC.